A selection of T cell receptor beta chains follows, all from one sample in a study of blood T cell repertoires in COVID-19. The table came from immunoSEQ multiplex PCR; TCRdb's copy has only in-frame clones and leaves some out. Altogether some 94,000 clones are present, about 89% being singletons, with the ten largest covering under 1.2%. The sequenced sample was peripheral blood. Every receptor here comes from a human donor in a cohort sampled during active COVID-19. Each CDR3 is given with its conserved first and last residue. A D gene is named only where the DNA matches it firmly. Rows give clone size only sometimes, using once, few, many, or a class for an expanded clone.

j_gene: TRBJ1-2; v_gene: TRBV12-3/TRBV12-4; d_gene: NA; abundance: NA; CDR3nt: TGTGCCAGCAGTCCAGACACGGTCGGCTACACCTTC; CDR3aa: CASSPDTVGYTF
j_gene: TRBJ2-1; v_gene: TRBV3-1/TRBV3-2; d_gene: TRBD2; abundance: NA; CDR3nt: TGTGCCAGCGGCGGCGGGAGGCCATATGAGCAGTTCTTC; CDR3aa: CASGGGRPYEQFF
j_gene: TRBJ2-2; v_gene: TRBV9; d_gene: TRBD2; abundance: NA; CDR3nt: TGTGCCAGCAGCTCCGGGACTAGCGGGAGGGACGTGAACACCGGGGAGCTGTTTTTT; CDR3aa: CASSSGTSGRDVNTGELFF
j_gene: TRBJ2-2; v_gene: TRBV7-8; d_gene: TRBD2; abundance: NA; CDR3nt: TGTGCCAGCAGCTTAGGGTTACTAGCGTTGGGGGAAAATGCCGGGGAGCTGTTTTTT; CDR3aa: CASSLGLLALGENAGELFF
j_gene: TRBJ1-2; v_gene: TRBV7-9; d_gene: NA; abundance: NA; CDR3nt: TGTGCCAGCAGCTTAGTCGCCGTCGCGACAGCCGCCTATGGCTACACCTTC; CDR3aa: CASSLVAVATAAYGYTF
j_gene: TRBJ1-2; v_gene: TRBV28; d_gene: NA; abundance: NA; CDR3nt: TGTGCCAGCAGTTTAAGGGGGGGCCGACTTATAGGCTACACCTTC; CDR3aa: CASSLRGGRLIGYTF
j_gene: TRBJ2-1; v_gene: TRBV7-9; d_gene: NA; abundance: NA; CDR3nt: TGTGCCAGCAGCTCGATGTTAAGCGCATCCCTCTACAATGAGCAGTTCTTC; CDR3aa: CASSSMLSASLYNEQFF
j_gene: TRBJ2-7; v_gene: TRBV4-2; d_gene: TRBD2; abundance: NA; CDR3nt: TGTGCCAGCAGCCAAGAACAACTAGCGTACGAGCAGTACTTC; CDR3aa: CASSQEQLAYEQYF
j_gene: TRBJ1-1; v_gene: TRBV19; d_gene: TRBD1; abundance: NA; CDR3nt: TGTGCCAGTAGTTCACAGGGGGTTGGCACTGAAGCTTTCTTT; CDR3aa: CASSSQGVGTEAFF
j_gene: TRBJ2-7; v_gene: TRBV28; d_gene: TRBD2; abundance: NA; CDR3nt: TGTGCCAGCAGTCCCTCCCTAGCGGGAGGATACGAGCAGTACTTC; CDR3aa: CASSPSLAGGYEQYF
j_gene: TRBJ1-1; v_gene: TRBV5-4; d_gene: NA; abundance: many; CDR3nt: TGTGCCAGCAGAGAATCGACTCGGGGGGAAGGGGCTTTCTTT; CDR3aa: CASRESTRGEGAFF
j_gene: TRBJ1-2; v_gene: TRBV7-9; d_gene: NA; abundance: NA; CDR3nt: TGTGCCAGCAGCTTAGGATTAGAAGATGGCTACACCTTC; CDR3aa: CASSLGLEDGYTF
j_gene: TRBJ2-7; v_gene: TRBV28; d_gene: NA; abundance: NA; CDR3nt: TGTGCCAGCAGGAGCGGGCGGGAGCAGTACTTC; CDR3aa: CASRSGREQYF
j_gene: TRBJ2-2; v_gene: TRBV9; d_gene: NA; abundance: NA; CDR3nt: TGTGCCAGCAGCGTAGATTGGGAGTACATCACCGGGGAGCTGTTTTTT; CDR3aa: CASSVDWEYITGELFF
j_gene: TRBJ1-1; v_gene: TRBV7-9; d_gene: TRBD1; abundance: NA; CDR3nt: TGTGCCAGCAGCGCCTGGAGGACAGGGATAATCGGTGAAGCTTTCTTT; CDR3aa: CASSAWRTGIIGEAFF
j_gene: TRBJ2-2; v_gene: TRBV3-1/TRBV3-2; d_gene: NA; abundance: NA; CDR3nt: TGTGCCAGCAGCCAAGGATACGGGATCACCGGGGAGCTGTTTTTT; CDR3aa: CASSQGYGITGELFF
j_gene: TRBJ2-1; v_gene: TRBV5-4; d_gene: NA; abundance: NA; CDR3nt: TGTGCCAGCAGCTCGACCTGGGGCAGGAACGATGAGCAGTTCTTC; CDR3aa: CASSSTWGRNDEQFF
j_gene: TRBJ2-3; v_gene: TRBV7-9; d_gene: TRBD2; abundance: NA; CDR3nt: TGTGCCAGCAGCTTAATAATGCGGGAGGGCCTCTACGATACGCAGTATTTT; CDR3aa: CASSLIMREGLYDTQYF
j_gene: TRBJ2-5; v_gene: TRBV7-2; d_gene: TRBD2; abundance: NA; CDR3nt: TGTGCCAGCAGCAAGGCGGGAGGGGGAGAGACCCAGTACTTC; CDR3aa: CASSKAGGGETQYF
j_gene: TRBJ2-2; v_gene: TRBV2; d_gene: TRBD1; abundance: once; CDR3nt: TGTGCCAGCAGGTTCCAAGGGGGCCTGAACACCGGGGAGCTGTTTTTT; CDR3aa: CASRFQGGLNTGELFF
j_gene: TRBJ2-3; v_gene: TRBV27; d_gene: NA; abundance: NA; CDR3nt: TGTGCCAGCAGTCCCTACAGCACAGATACGCAGTATTTT; CDR3aa: CASSPYSTDTQYF
j_gene: TRBJ1-6; v_gene: TRBV10-1; d_gene: TRBD1; abundance: NA; CDR3nt: TGCGCCAGCAGTGAGAGGCACAGGGGGCGCGGGATAGAATCACCCCTCCACTTT; CDR3aa: CASSERHRGRGIESPLHF
j_gene: TRBJ2-5; v_gene: TRBV4-1; d_gene: TRBD1; abundance: few; CDR3nt: TGCGCCAGCAGCCGGAGTGGACTACAGGGGGCATTGGGGGAGACCCAGTACTTC; CDR3aa: CASSRSGLQGALGETQYF
j_gene: TRBJ2-1; v_gene: TRBV6-2/TRBV6-3; d_gene: TRBD2; abundance: NA; CDR3nt: TGTGCCAGCAGTCAAAGACTAGCGGGGGACGGTGAGCAGTTCTTC; CDR3aa: CASSQRLAGDGEQFF
j_gene: TRBJ2-7; v_gene: TRBV3-1/TRBV3-2; d_gene: NA; abundance: NA; CDR3nt: TGTGCCAGCAGCCAATCCGCTATCGTGGGCCACGAGCAGTACTTC; CDR3aa: CASSQSAIVGHEQYF
j_gene: TRBJ2-7; v_gene: TRBV5-1; d_gene: TRBD1; abundance: NA; CDR3nt: TGCGCCAGCCGACTTCGCCGGCAGGGGGATTACGAGCAGTACTTC; CDR3aa: CASRLRRQGDYEQYF
j_gene: TRBJ2-5; v_gene: TRBV28; d_gene: NA; abundance: NA; CDR3nt: TGTGCCAGCAGTCCCCGGAGGGGCGGTTTCCAAGAGACCCAGTACTTC; CDR3aa: CASSPRRGGFQETQYF
j_gene: TRBJ2-1; v_gene: TRBV7-3; d_gene: TRBD2; abundance: NA; CDR3nt: TGTGCCAGCAGCTTAACCCTAGCGGGAGGTAATTACAATGAGCAGTTCTTC; CDR3aa: CASSLTLAGGNYNEQFF
j_gene: TRBJ1-1; v_gene: TRBV5-5; d_gene: NA; abundance: NA; CDR3nt: TGTGCCAGCAGCTCAGGGCTTTCGGCTTTCTTT; CDR3aa: CASSSGLSAFF
j_gene: TRBJ2-3; v_gene: TRBV6-5; d_gene: TRBD1; abundance: NA; CDR3nt: TGTGCCAGCAGCTACCGATGGACAGGGGGCCAGAATACGCAGTATTTT; CDR3aa: CASSYRWTGGQNTQYF
j_gene: TRBJ2-1; v_gene: TRBV28; d_gene: TRBD1; abundance: NA; CDR3nt: TGTGCCAGCATTGGGGGACAGGGGTCCTACAATGAGCAGTTCTTC; CDR3aa: CASIGGQGSYNEQFF
j_gene: TRBJ1-1; v_gene: TRBV5-1; d_gene: NA; abundance: NA; CDR3nt: TGCGCCAGCAGCTCGGGGTATGACACTGAAGCTTTCTTT; CDR3aa: CASSSGYDTEAFF
j_gene: TRBJ2-3; v_gene: TRBV21-1; d_gene: NA; abundance: NA; CDR3nt: TGTGCCAGCAGCAAAGGCTGGCGGAGGGGAGTGTTCGCAGATACGCAGTATTTT; CDR3aa: CASSKGWRRGVFADTQYF
j_gene: TRBJ2-5; v_gene: TRBV15; d_gene: NA; abundance: NA; CDR3nt: TGTGCCACCAGCAGAGAGCGGCGCGGCGGGACAGTACGGGAGACCCAGTACTTC; CDR3aa: CATSRERRGGTVRETQYF
j_gene: TRBJ2-7; v_gene: TRBV3-1/TRBV3-2; d_gene: TRBD1; abundance: NA; CDR3nt: TGTGCCAGCAGCCCGGGGACAGTCAGCTCCTACGAGCAGTACTTC; CDR3aa: CASSPGTVSSYEQYF
j_gene: TRBJ2-2; v_gene: TRBV11-1; d_gene: NA; abundance: NA; CDR3nt: TGTGCCAGCAGCTCCGGGACTCCGAACACCGGGGAGCTGTTTTTT; CDR3aa: CASSSGTPNTGELFF
j_gene: TRBJ2-1; v_gene: TRBV11-3; d_gene: TRBD2; abundance: NA; CDR3nt: TGTGCCAGCAGCTCCCTCGGGGGGAGCTCCTACAATGAGCAGTTCTTC; CDR3aa: CASSSLGGSSYNEQFF
j_gene: TRBJ1-2; v_gene: TRBV28; d_gene: TRBD1; abundance: NA; CDR3nt: TGTGCCAGCAGTTTACCCCCGCAGGGGGGTGGGGGCTACACCTTC; CDR3aa: CASSLPPQGGGGYTF
j_gene: TRBJ2-7; v_gene: TRBV21-1; d_gene: NA; abundance: NA; CDR3nt: TGTGCCAGCTCTGAACAGGGGGCGTACGAGCAGTACTTC; CDR3aa: CASSEQGAYEQYF
j_gene: TRBJ1-2; v_gene: TRBV12-3/TRBV12-4; d_gene: NA; abundance: NA; CDR3nt: TGTGCCAGCAGTTTCAGGCAGTACTATGGCTACACCTTC; CDR3aa: CASSFRQYYGYTF
j_gene: TRBJ2-6; v_gene: TRBV5-4; d_gene: TRBD1; abundance: NA; CDR3nt: TGTGCCAGCAGCGGCCGGGACAGGCCCTCTGGGGCCAACGTCCTGACTTTC; CDR3aa: CASSGRDRPSGANVLTF
j_gene: TRBJ2-5; v_gene: TRBV24-1; d_gene: NA; abundance: NA; CDR3nt: TGTGCCACCAGCGGAGGGGCGTCCCCGTCGATCGAGACCCAGTACTTC; CDR3aa: CATSGGASPSIETQYF
j_gene: TRBJ2-7; v_gene: TRBV3-1/TRBV3-2; d_gene: NA; abundance: NA; CDR3nt: TGTGCCAGCTACCCGGGACAATACGGATACGAGCAGTACTTC; CDR3aa: CASYPGQYGYEQYF
j_gene: TRBJ1-6; v_gene: TRBV15; d_gene: TRBD1; abundance: NA; CDR3nt: TGTGCCACCAGCAGAGATCAGCAGGGGGCGGGTTCACCCCTCCACTTT; CDR3aa: CATSRDQQGAGSPLHF
j_gene: TRBJ2-3; v_gene: TRBV20-1; d_gene: NA; abundance: once; CDR3nt: TGCAGTGTAACAGGCACAGATACGCAGTATTTT; CDR3aa: CSVTGTDTQYF
j_gene: TRBJ2-5; v_gene: TRBV2; d_gene: NA; abundance: NA; CDR3nt: TGTGCCAGCGCGCCAGGGGGGCCGCTGGAGACCCAGTACTTC; CDR3aa: CASAPGGPLETQYF
j_gene: TRBJ1-1; v_gene: TRBV28; d_gene: NA; abundance: NA; CDR3nt: TGTGCCGGGCGGAGGGACGGCACTGAAGCTTTCTTT; CDR3aa: CAGRRDGTEAFF
j_gene: TRBJ2-4; v_gene: TRBV28; d_gene: TRBD2; abundance: once; CDR3nt: TGTGCCAGCAGTCCCTCCCCGACTAGCGATCCTGCAAAAAACATTCAGTACTTC; CDR3aa: CASSPSPTSDPAKNIQYF
j_gene: TRBJ2-1; v_gene: TRBV16; d_gene: TRBD1; abundance: once; CDR3nt: TGTGCCAGCAGCCAGCGAGACAGGGTTTCCTACAATGAGCAGTTCTTC; CDR3aa: CASSQRDRVSYNEQFF
j_gene: TRBJ1-1; v_gene: TRBV6-2/TRBV6-3; d_gene: TRBD1; abundance: NA; CDR3nt: TGTGCCAGCAGCCCGTGGGTGACAGGGCCGAACACTGAAGCTTTCTTT; CDR3aa: CASSPWVTGPNTEAFF
j_gene: TRBJ2-1; v_gene: TRBV11-2; d_gene: TRBD2; abundance: NA; CDR3nt: TGTGCCAGCAGCCCCCGGGAGGGGACCTACAATGAGCAGTTCTTC; CDR3aa: CASSPREGTYNEQFF
j_gene: TRBJ2-1; v_gene: TRBV5-8; d_gene: NA; abundance: NA; CDR3nt: TGTGCCAGCAGCTTGGGGACACCCTTTGGGGGGAGTGAGCAGTTCTTC; CDR3aa: CASSLGTPFGGSEQFF
j_gene: TRBJ1-6; v_gene: TRBV30; d_gene: TRBD1; abundance: NA; CDR3nt: TGTGCCAAACGACAGGGAAATAATTCACCCCTCCACTTT; CDR3aa: CAKRQGNNSPLHF
j_gene: TRBJ2-2; v_gene: TRBV14; d_gene: NA; abundance: NA; CDR3nt: TGTGCCAGCAGCAGGACATTCGCGAACACCGGGGAGCTGTTTTTT; CDR3aa: CASSRTFANTGELFF
j_gene: TRBJ1-1; v_gene: TRBV7-9; d_gene: TRBD1; abundance: NA; CDR3nt: TGTGCCAGCAGTTCCCTCCCGGGACAGGGGTTTTATGGAGCTGAAGCTTTCTTT; CDR3aa: CASSSLPGQGFYGAEAFF
j_gene: TRBJ1-2; v_gene: TRBV14; d_gene: TRBD1; abundance: NA; CDR3nt: TGTGCCAGCAGCCAAGTGACAGGGATTAACTATGGCTACACCTTC; CDR3aa: CASSQVTGINYGYTF
j_gene: TRBJ1-2; v_gene: TRBV30; d_gene: NA; abundance: few; CDR3nt: TGTGCCTGGAGTGTATGGGCAGGGGATAGCTACACCTTC; CDR3aa: CAWSVWAGDSYTF
j_gene: TRBJ2-5; v_gene: TRBV19; d_gene: NA; abundance: NA; CDR3nt: TGTGCCAGTAGTACGACATACCAAGAGACCCAGTACTTC; CDR3aa: CASSTTYQETQYF
j_gene: TRBJ2-1; v_gene: TRBV19; d_gene: NA; abundance: NA; CDR3nt: TGTGCCAGTAGTTCGTACAGGGACGAGAATGAGCAGTTCTTC; CDR3aa: CASSSYRDENEQFF